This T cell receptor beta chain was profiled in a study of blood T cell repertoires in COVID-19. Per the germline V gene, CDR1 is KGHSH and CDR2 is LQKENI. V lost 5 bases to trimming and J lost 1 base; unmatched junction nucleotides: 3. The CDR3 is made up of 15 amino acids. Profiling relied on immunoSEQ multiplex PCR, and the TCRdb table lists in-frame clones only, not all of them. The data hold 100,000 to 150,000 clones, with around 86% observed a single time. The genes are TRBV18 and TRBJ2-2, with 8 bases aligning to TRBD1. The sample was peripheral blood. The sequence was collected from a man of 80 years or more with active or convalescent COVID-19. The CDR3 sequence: CASSAGTGNTGELFF. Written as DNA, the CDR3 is TGTGCCAGCTCAGCCGGGACAGGGAACACCGGGGAGCTGTTTTTT.